These 30 T cell receptor beta chains were sequenced from one sample in a study of blood T cell repertoires in COVID-19. Sequencing was performed with immunoSEQ multiplex PCR; in TCRdb, only in-frame clones are kept and a portion is missing. This sample carries a few hundred thousand clones, roughly 90% of them seen once, and the ten largest clones take around 0.92%. The sequenced material came from PBMCs or T cells enriched from blood (not recorded which). These receptors came from a woman under 40 who had been exposed to COVID-19.

This clone occurred once. The chain uses TRBV3-1 (or the pseudogene TRBV3-2) and TRBJ1-4; tentative D call: TRBD1 (6 bases). Germline V gene lookup returns CDR1 LGHDT and CDR2 YNNKEL (reference sequence). CDR3 size: 13 residues. V was shortened by 3 bases and J by 7 bases, with 9 bases between the two germline ends. The CDR3 here is CASSQGAGEKLFF. The CDR3 DNA sequence: TGTGCCAGCAGCCAGGGGGCAGGTGAAAAACTGTTTTTT.

In its sample, this clone was seen once. The chain carries TRBV7-2 and TRBJ2-3, with TRBD1 identical over 8 bases. The V and J ends lost 5 bases and 3 bases, in that order; junction bases with no gene match: 10. Germline values: CDR1 SGHTA, CDR2 FQGNSA. CDR3 length equals 16 residues. DNA for the CDR3: TGTGCCAGCAGCCTCCAAACCGGGACAGGTACAGATACGCAGTATTTT. Encoded protein: CASSLQTGTGTDTQYF.

This chain uses TRBV19 with TRBJ2-7; 12 bases map to TRBD1. This CDR3 is built from 14 residues. J lost 7 bases, V lost 9 bases, and 10 bases had no gene match. Germline V gene data show CDR1 as LNHDA and CDR2 as SQIVND (reference sequence). CDR3 bases: TGTGCCAGCACACCGGGACAGGGGGCTCGAGAGCAGTACTTC. It is translated as CASTPGQGAREQYF.

The chain couples TRBV6-5 to TRBJ2-7; D is possibly TRBD1 (6 bases). V shed 7 bases and J shed 0 bases, with 13 bases lying between them. The CDR3 covers 14 residues. Germline values: CDR1 MNHEY, CDR2 SVGAGI. DNA for the CDR3: TGTGCCAGCACCGACAGGCGAAGCTCCTACGAGCAGTACTTC. Its translation is CASTDRRSSYEQYF.

The chain joins TRBV5-1 to TRBJ2-3, with 13 positions matching TRBD2. The CDR3 consists of 22 residues. Germline lookup yields CDR1 SGHRS and CDR2 YFSETQ. Unmatched junction bases numbered 16, after V lost 0 bases and J lost 0 bases. In DNA, the CDR3 is TGCGCCAGCAGCTTGGCCCCAAACAGGGGGCGACTAGCGGGAGGTAGCACAGATACGCAGTATTTT. Amino acid sequence: CASSLAPNRGRLAGGSTDTQYF.

J is TRBJ1-4 and V is TRBV7-2; D not resolved. From germline, CDR1 is SGHTA and CDR2 FQGNSA. The V and J ends lost 2 bases and 7 bases respectively, with 8 bases between them. The CDR3 spans 13 residues. The CDR3 DNA sequence: TGTGCCAGCAGCTTATTGGCCCGTGAAAAACTGTTTTTT. This codes for CASSLLAREKLFF.

V and J are TRBV10-3 and TRBJ1-5, with 7 bases aligning to TRBD1. Germline CDR1 ENHRY, CDR2 SYGVKD. J lost 5 bases, V lost 10 bases, and 8 bases had no gene match. The CDR3 runs to 13 residues. DNA for the CDR3: TGTGCCACAGGGACAGCGGCGGATCAGCCCCAGCATTTT. It yields the protein CATGTAADQPQHF.

The rearrangement links TRBV28 to TRBJ2-1; 7 nucleotides match TRBD1. The CDR3 loop spans 17 amino acids. J was trimmed by 1 base and V by 2 bases; bases with no gene match: 8. CDR1 is MDHEN and CDR2 is SYDVKM in the germline V gene. The CDR3 DNA follows: TGTGCCAGCAGTTTAAGGGGGCTAGTAGGGTCCTACAATGAGCAGTTCTTC. As protein: CASSLRGLVGSYNEQFF.

In its sample, this clone was seen once. The chain is built from TRBV5-8 and TRBJ1-5; D not certain. Per germline, CDR1 SGHTS and CDR2 YDEGEE. The CDR3 runs to 12 residues. V lost 7 bases, J lost 6 bases, and 11 bases lay in between. In DNA, the CDR3 is TGTGCCAGCGCAGCGGTCGGTCAGCCCCAGCATTTT. Translated: CASAAVGQPQHF. Full variable domain (rest looked up from reference TRBV5-8 and TRBJ1-5): EAGVTQSPTHLIKTRGQQATLRCSPISGHTSVYWYQQALGLGLQFLLWYDEGEERNRGNFPPRFSGRQFPNYSSELNVNALELEDSALYLCASAAVGQPQHFGDGTRLSIL.

The chain uses TRBV6-1 and TRBJ1-3; D possibly corresponds to TRBD1 (5 bases). CDR3 size: 15 residues. Germline loops: CDR1 MNHNS, CDR2 SASEGT. V was cut by 2 bases and J by 2 bases, with 10 bases left in between. The CDR3 DNA reads TGTGCCAGCAGTGAAATCAGGGAGGCTGGAAACACCATATATTTT. It is translated as CASSEIREAGNTIYF.

The chain carries TRBV6-5 and TRBJ1-2, with a weak D call TRBD1 (6 bases). The germline V and J ends were trimmed by 6 bases and 6 bases, with 20 bases remaining between them. Germline lookup yields CDR1 MNHEY and CDR2 SVGAGI. CDR3 length: 15 residues. The CDR3 protein is CASRLTGRIGDGYTF. DNA of the CDR3: TGTGCCAGCAGATTAACAGGGCGTATAGGTGATGGCTACACCTTC.

The V call is TRBV28, the J call TRBJ1-4; perhaps TRBD1 as D (5 bases). V lost 4 bases, J lost 8 bases, and 20 bases lay in between. Germline-derived CDR1 and CDR2 are MDHEN and SYDVKM. This CDR3 region has 16 residues. The CDR3, as DNA: TGTGCCAGCAGTTCCTTTGGGGCGCAGGTAAAGGAAAAACTGTTTTTT. Amino acids: CASSSFGAQVKEKLFF.

The chain recombines TRBV6-2 or TRBV6-3 with TRBJ2-4; 9 nucleotides line up with TRBD1. V trimming: 5 bases; J trimming: 15 bases; junction bases outside the gene matches: 11. The CDR3 is made up of 13 amino acids. Germline V gene data show CDR1 as MNHEY and CDR2 as SVGEGT. The CDR3 loop is CASSIRGQGRWYF. The CDR3, as DNA: TGTGCCAGCAGTATACGGGGACAGGGACGGTGGTACTTC.

This chain links TRBV2 with TRBJ2-1; 8 bases fit TRBD2. Germline V gene sequence: CDR1 SNHLY, CDR2 FYNNEI. Trimming cost V 1 base and J 5 bases; bases outside gene matches: 7. This CDR3 comprises 16 residues. The CDR3 here is CASSEVSSGSDNEQFF. The CDR3 coding sequence is TGTGCCAGCAGTGAAGTTTCGAGCGGGAGTGACAATGAGCAGTTCTTC.

The chain has TRBV6-5 and TRBJ2-3, with D perhaps matching TRBD1 (5 bases). V lost 5 bases and J 1 base, leaving 13 bases between the germline ends. The CDR3 runs to 15 residues. Germline-derived CDR1 and CDR2 are MNHEY and SVGAGI. The CDR3 spells CASSTNPTGTDTQYF. The CDR3 nucleotides read TGTGCCAGCAGTACTAACCCGACAGGCACAGATACGCAGTATTTT.

The chain is built from TRBV29-1 and TRBJ1-1, with 7 bases that match TRBD1. This CDR3 has 13 residues. V was clipped by 6 bases and J by 0 bases; unmatched bases: 4. CDR1 SQVTM and CDR2 ANQGSEA come from the germline V gene. The CDR3 protein is CSVYRGLNTEAFF. The CDR3 nucleotides read TGCAGCGTCTACAGGGGATTGAACACTGAAGCTTTCTTT.

The CDR3 coding sequence is TGTGCCAGCAGCGTAGACGGGCGGGTAAATCAGCCCCAGCATTTT. It translates to CASSVDGRVNQPQHF. V usage is TRBV9 and J usage is TRBJ1-5; D not resolved. This CDR3 spans 15 amino acids. V lost 0 bases to trimming and J lost 4 bases, with 11 bases between them. Germline-derived CDR1 and CDR2 are SGDLS and YYNGEE.

V gene TRBV18 combines with J gene TRBJ2-1; 7 bases agree with TRBD2. CDR3 length: 15 residues. The V and J ends lost 1 base and 6 bases, in that order; junction bases with no gene match: 6. Germline loops: CDR1 KGHSH, CDR2 LQKENI. In nucleotides, the CDR3 is TGTGCCAGCTCACCACTAGCGGGTCTCTTCAATGAGCAGTTCTTC. Encoded protein: CASSPLAGLFNEQFF. The complete variable domain, with remaining parts taken from reference TRBV18 and TRBJ2-1, reads NAGVMQNPRHLVRRRGQEARLRCSPMKGHSHVYWYRQLPEEGLKFMVYLQKENIIDESGMPKERFSAEFPKEGPSILRIQQVVRGDSAAYFCASSPLAGLFNEQFFGPGTRLTVL.

This chain connects TRBV10-2 to TRBJ2-7; 9 nucleotides align to TRBD1. The CDR3 covers 15 residues. The germline gives CDR1 WSHSY, CDR2 SAAADI. The V segment lost 3 bases and the J segment 0 bases; nucleotides outside the gene matches: 3. The CDR3 region is CASSDTGGFSYEQYF. The CDR3 nucleotides are TGCGCCAGCAGTGATACAGGGGGCTTCTCCTACGAGCAGTACTTC.

This chain uses TRBV2 with TRBJ2-5; D gene uncertain. This CDR3 contains 13 residues. V was pared by 6 bases and J by 1 base, with 9 bases between. Germline CDR1 SNHLY, CDR2 FYNNEI. The CDR3 loop is CASRAGTQETQYF. The CDR3 DNA follows: TGTGCCAGCAGGGCAGGCACCCAAGAGACCCAGTACTTC.

The chain links TRBV11-2 to TRBJ1-2, with no clear D. The CDR3 runs to 16 residues. Per germline, CDR1 SGHAT and CDR2 FQNNGV. Trimming shortened V by 1 base and J by 3 bases, and 15 bases separated the two germline ends. CDR3 sequence reads: CASSLGAGPWDYGYTF. The CDR3 bases are TGTGCCAGCAGCTTAGGGGCGGGCCCTTGGGACTATGGCTACACCTTC.

The chain combines TRBV4-2 with TRBJ1-3, with D tentatively TRBD1 (5 bases). The germline V gene encodes CDR1 LGHNA and CDR2 YNFKEQ. The CDR3 is 18 amino acids. V lost 0 bases and J lost 5, with 20 bases in between. The CDR3 coding sequence is TGTGCCAGCAGCCAAGAAGGTTCGGGTCAGGGTAGGAGAAACACCATATATTTT. The encoded protein is CASSQEGSGQGRRNTIYF.

This chain uses TRBV4-2 with TRBJ1-1; D may be TRBD1 (6 bases). CDR1 and CDR2 from the germline V gene are LGHNA and YNFKEQ. V gave up 0 bases and J gave up 5 bases, with 10 bases separating them. This CDR3 is 14 amino acids long. The CDR3 region has the DNA TGTGCCAGCAGCCAAGAGGGGGCGCGTACTGAAGCTTTCTTT. This encodes CASSQEGARTEAFF.

The J gene is TRBJ2-2, the V gene TRBV24-1; 7 nucleotides line up with TRBD2. Germline V gene sequence: CDR1 KGHDR, CDR2 SFDVKD. CDR3 size: 13 residues. Losses at the gene ends were 7 bases for V and 5 bases for J; bases not matched to a gene: 3. The CDR3 sequence is CATSRTSTGELFF. The CDR3 DNA is TGTGCCACCAGCCGGACTAGTACCGGGGAGCTGTTTTTT.

V gene TRBV30 combines with J gene TRBJ2-7, with TRBD1 matching over 8 bases. V gave up 0 bases and J gave up 5 bases; unmatched junction bases: 6. The CDR3 totals 14 residues. Germline lookup yields CDR1 GTSNPN and CDR2 SVGIG (reference sequence). The CDR3 reads CAWSVMTGAHEQYF. The CDR3 DNA reads as TGTGCCTGGAGTGTGATGACAGGGGCCCACGAGCAGTACTTC. Full variable domain (remainder filled in from reference TRBV30 and TRBJ2-7): SQTIHQWPATLVQPVGSPLSLECTVEGTSNPNLYWYRQAAGRGLQLLFYSVGIGQISSEVPQNLSASRPQDRQFILSSKKLLLSDSGFYLCAWSVMTGAHEQYFGPGTRLTVT.

This clone was found a few times. The chain uses TRBV10-3 and TRBJ2-7; tentatively, D is TRBD2 (6 bases). Looked up from germline, CDR1 is ENHRY and CDR2 is SYGVKD. With 6 bases removed from V and 5 bases from J, the gap between germline ends came to 20 bases. CDR3 length: 15 residues. This CDR3 is CAISGEDFKRDEQYF. CDR3 bases: TGTGCCATCAGCGGGGAGGATTTTAAACGGGACGAGCAGTACTTC.

The V gene is TRBV19, the J gene TRBJ2-2; 7 bases match TRBD2. CDR3 length: 13 amino acids. Trimming removed 9 bases from V and 4 bases from J; junction bases left unmatched: 5. Germline assignment: CDR1 LNHDA and CDR2 SQIVND (reference sequence). CDR3 sequence: CASQTSLTGELFF. DNA of the CDR3: TGTGCCAGCCAGACTAGCCTCACCGGGGAGCTGTTTTTT. The full variable domain, rest sourced from reference TRBV19 and TRBJ2-2, is DGGITQSPKYLFRKEGQNVTLSCEQNLNHDAMYWYRQDPGQGLRLIYYSQIVNDFQKGDIAEGYSVSREKKESFPLTVTSAQKNPTAFYLCASQTSLTGELFFGEGSRLTVL.

The CDR3 coding sequence is TGCGCCAGCAGCTTGGGATCGACAGGGGTCTACGAGCAGTACTTC. Translation gives CASSLGSTGVYEQYF. V and J are TRBV5-1 and TRBJ2-7, with TRBD1 identical over 8 bases. The ends lost 0 bases at V and 3 bases at J; junction bases unmatched: 5. CDR3 size: 15 residues. CDR1 is SGHRS, CDR2 YFSETQ, per germline.

This clone was observed once. This sequence joins TRBV28 and TRBJ2-7; 9 bases fit TRBD1. Germline V CDR1 and CDR2: MDHEN, SYDVKM. The V segment lost 6 bases and the J segment 2 bases; nucleotides outside the gene matches: 5. The CDR3 sequence is 14 residues long. CDR3 protein: CASSPGDRAYEQYF. The CDR3 bases are TGTGCCAGCAGCCCGGGGGACAGGGCCTACGAGCAGTACTTC.

Only one count was recorded for this clone. This chain connects TRBV29-1 to TRBJ1-1; D is unclear. Germline V CDR1 and CDR2: SQVTM, ANQGSEA. V lost 6 bases and J lost 0, with 14 bases in between. This CDR3 has 14 residues. The CDR3 bases are TGCAGCGTAATGGGCCGATTAATGAACACTGAAGCTTTCTTT. Translation gives CSVMGRLMNTEAFF.